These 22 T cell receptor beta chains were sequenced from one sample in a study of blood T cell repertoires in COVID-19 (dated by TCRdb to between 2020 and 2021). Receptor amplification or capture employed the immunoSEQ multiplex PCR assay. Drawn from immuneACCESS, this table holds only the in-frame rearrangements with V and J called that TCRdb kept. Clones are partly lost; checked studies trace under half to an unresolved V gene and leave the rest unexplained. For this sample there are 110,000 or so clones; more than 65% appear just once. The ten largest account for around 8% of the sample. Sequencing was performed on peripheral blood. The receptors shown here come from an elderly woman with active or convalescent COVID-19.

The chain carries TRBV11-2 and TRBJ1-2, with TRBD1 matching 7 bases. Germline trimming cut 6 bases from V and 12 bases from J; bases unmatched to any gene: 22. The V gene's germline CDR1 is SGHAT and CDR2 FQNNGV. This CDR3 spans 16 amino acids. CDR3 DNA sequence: TGTGCCAGCAGGGGTCAGATGAGACAGGGAGGTTCTGGGCACACCTTC. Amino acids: CASRGQMRQGGSGHTF.

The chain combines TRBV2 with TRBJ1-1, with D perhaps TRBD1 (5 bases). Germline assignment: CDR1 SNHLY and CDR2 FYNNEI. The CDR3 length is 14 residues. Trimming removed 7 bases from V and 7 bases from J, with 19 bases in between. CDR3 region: CASKGTAIGGEAFF. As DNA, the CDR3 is TGTGCCAGCAAGGGAACAGCTATCGGGGGTGAAGCTTTCTTT.

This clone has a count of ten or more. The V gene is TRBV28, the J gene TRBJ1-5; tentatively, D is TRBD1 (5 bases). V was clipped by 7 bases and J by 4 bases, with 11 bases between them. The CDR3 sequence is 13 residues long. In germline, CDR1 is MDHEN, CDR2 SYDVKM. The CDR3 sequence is CASTQGGNQPQHF. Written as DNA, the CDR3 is TGTGCCAGCACCCAGGGTGGAAATCAGCCCCAGCATTTT.

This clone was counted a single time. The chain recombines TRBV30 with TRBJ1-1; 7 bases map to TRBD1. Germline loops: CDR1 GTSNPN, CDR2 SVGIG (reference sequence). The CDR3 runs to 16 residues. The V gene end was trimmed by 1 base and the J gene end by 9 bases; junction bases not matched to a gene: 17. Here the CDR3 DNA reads TGTGCCTGGAGTGGTGGAGGGGGCGGGTGGGTACTTAAAGCTTTCTTT. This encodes CAWSGGGGGWVLKAFF.

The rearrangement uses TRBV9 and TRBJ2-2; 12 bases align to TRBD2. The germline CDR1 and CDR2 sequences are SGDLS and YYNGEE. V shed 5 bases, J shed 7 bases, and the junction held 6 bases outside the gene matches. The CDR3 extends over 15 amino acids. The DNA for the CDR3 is TGTGCCAGCAGTGGACTAGCGGGGTTTCTCGGGGAGCTGTTTTTT. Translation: CASSGLAGFLGELFF.

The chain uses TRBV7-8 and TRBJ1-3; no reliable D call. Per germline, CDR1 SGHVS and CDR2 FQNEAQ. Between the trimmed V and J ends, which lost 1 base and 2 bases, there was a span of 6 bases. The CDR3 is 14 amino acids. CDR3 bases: TGTGCCAGCAGCTTAGGGCGGACTGGAAACACCATATATTTT. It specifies CASSLGRTGNTIYF.

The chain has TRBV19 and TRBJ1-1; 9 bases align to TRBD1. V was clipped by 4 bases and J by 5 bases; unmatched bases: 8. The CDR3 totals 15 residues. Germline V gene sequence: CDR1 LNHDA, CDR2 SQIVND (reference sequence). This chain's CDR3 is CASSTEGQGLTEAFF. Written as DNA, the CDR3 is TGTGCCAGTAGTACCGAGGGACAGGGCCTAACTGAAGCTTTCTTT.

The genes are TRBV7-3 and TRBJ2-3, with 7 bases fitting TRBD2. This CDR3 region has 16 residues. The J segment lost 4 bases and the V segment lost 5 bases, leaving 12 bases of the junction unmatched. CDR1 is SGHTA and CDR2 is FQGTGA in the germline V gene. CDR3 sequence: CASSAGSRGSADTQYF. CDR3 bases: TGTGCCAGCAGCGCGGGCAGCCGCGGGAGCGCAGATACGCAGTATTTT.

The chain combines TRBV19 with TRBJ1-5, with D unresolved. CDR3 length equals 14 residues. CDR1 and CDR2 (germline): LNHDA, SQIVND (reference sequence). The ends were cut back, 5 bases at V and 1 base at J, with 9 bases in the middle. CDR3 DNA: TGTGCCAGTAGTCTCGCTGAGAGCAATCAGCCCCAGCATTTT. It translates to CASSLAESNQPQHF.

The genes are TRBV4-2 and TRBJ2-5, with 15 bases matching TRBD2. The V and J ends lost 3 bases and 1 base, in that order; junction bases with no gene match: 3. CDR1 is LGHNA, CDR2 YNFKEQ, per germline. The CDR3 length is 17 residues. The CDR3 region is CASSQPGLAGGQETQYF. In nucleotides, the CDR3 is TGTGCCAGCAGCCAGCCGGGACTAGCGGGAGGCCAAGAGACCCAGTACTTC.

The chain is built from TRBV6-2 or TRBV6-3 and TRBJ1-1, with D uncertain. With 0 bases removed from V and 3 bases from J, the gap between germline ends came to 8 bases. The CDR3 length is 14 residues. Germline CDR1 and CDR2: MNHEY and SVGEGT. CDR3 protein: CASSYSAVYTEAFF. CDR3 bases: TGTGCCAGCAGTTACTCGGCAGTTTACACTGAAGCTTTCTTT.

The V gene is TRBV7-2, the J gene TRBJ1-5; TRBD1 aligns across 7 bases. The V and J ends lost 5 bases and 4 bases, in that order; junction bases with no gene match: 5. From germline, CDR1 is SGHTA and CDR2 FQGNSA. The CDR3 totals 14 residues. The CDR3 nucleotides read TGTGCCAGCAGCACGACAGGGATAAATCAGCCCCAGCATTTT. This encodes CASSTTGINQPQHF.

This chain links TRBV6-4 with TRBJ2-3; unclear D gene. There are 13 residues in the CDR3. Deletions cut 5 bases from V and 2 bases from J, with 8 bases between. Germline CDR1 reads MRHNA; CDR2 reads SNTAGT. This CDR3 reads CASSQQNTDTQYF. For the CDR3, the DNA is TGTGCCAGCAGTCAACAGAACACAGATACGCAGTATTTT.

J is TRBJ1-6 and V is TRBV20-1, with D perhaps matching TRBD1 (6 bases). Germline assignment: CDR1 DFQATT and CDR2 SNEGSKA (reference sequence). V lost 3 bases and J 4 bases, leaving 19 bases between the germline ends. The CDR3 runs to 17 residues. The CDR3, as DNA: TGCAGTGCTAGTTTCGGGGCTATCGGACAGTATAATTCACCCCTCCACTTT. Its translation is CSASFGAIGQYNSPLHF.

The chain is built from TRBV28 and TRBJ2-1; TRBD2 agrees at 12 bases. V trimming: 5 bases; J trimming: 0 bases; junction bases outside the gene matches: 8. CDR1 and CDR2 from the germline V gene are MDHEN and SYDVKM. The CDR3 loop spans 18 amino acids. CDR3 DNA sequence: TGTGCCAGCAGTCCCGGACTAGCGGGGTTGAGCTCCTACAATGAGCAGTTCTTC. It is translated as CASSPGLAGLSSYNEQFF.

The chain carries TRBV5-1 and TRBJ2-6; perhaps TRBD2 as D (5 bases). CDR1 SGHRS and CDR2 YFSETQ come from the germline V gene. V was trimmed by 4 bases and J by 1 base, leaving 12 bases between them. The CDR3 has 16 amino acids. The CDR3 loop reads CASSGGSSSGANVLTF. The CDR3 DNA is TGCGCCAGCAGCGGAGGCTCGAGTTCTGGGGCCAACGTCCTGACTTTC.

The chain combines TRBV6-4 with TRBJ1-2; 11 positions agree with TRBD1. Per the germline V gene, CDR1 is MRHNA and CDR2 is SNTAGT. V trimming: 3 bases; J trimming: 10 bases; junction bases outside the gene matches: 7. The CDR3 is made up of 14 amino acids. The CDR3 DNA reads TGTGCCAGCAGTGAAATGGGACAGGGGGGACTCTACACCTTC. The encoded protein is CASSEMGQGGLYTF.

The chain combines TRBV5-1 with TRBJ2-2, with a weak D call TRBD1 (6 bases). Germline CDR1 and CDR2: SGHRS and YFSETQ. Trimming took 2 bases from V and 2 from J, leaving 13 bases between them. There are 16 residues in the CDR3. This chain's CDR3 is CASSFGRGINTGELFF. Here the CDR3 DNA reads TGCGCCAGCAGCTTCGGCAGGGGAATAAACACCGGGGAGCTGTTTTTT.

In DNA form, the CDR3 reads TGTGCCAGCAGCTTAGATGATCGACAGTACAATGAGCAGTTCTTC. This sequence encodes CASSLDDRQYNEQFF. The chain recombines TRBV11-3 with TRBJ2-1, with D perhaps matching TRBD1 (5 bases). The CDR3 has 15 residues. CDR1 is SGHNT and CDR2 is YENEEA in the germline V gene. Between the trimmed V and J ends, which lost 0 bases and 4 bases, there was a span of 10 bases.

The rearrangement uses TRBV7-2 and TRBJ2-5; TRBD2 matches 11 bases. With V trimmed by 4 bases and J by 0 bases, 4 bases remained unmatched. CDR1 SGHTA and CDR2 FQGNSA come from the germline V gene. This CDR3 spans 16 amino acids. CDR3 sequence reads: CASSSRLAGYQETQYF. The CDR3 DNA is TGTGCCAGCAGCTCTAGACTAGCGGGGTACCAAGAGACCCAGTACTTC.

CDR3 loop: CASSFSEGSTEAFF. In nucleotides, the CDR3 is TGTGCCAGCAGCTTCTCGGAAGGGAGCACTGAAGCTTTCTTT. The rearrangement joins TRBV7-2 to TRBJ1-1, with D unclear. Germline CDR1 and CDR2: SGHTA and FQGNSA. CDR3 size: 14 residues. V lost 3 bases and J lost 4, with 12 bases in between.

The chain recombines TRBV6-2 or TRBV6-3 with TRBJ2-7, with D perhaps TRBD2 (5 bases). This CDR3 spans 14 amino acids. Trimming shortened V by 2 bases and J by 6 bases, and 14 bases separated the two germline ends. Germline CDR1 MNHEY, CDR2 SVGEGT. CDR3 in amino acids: CASSYISPSGEQYF. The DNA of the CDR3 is TGTGCCAGCAGTTACATATCCCCCAGCGGCGAGCAGTACTTC.